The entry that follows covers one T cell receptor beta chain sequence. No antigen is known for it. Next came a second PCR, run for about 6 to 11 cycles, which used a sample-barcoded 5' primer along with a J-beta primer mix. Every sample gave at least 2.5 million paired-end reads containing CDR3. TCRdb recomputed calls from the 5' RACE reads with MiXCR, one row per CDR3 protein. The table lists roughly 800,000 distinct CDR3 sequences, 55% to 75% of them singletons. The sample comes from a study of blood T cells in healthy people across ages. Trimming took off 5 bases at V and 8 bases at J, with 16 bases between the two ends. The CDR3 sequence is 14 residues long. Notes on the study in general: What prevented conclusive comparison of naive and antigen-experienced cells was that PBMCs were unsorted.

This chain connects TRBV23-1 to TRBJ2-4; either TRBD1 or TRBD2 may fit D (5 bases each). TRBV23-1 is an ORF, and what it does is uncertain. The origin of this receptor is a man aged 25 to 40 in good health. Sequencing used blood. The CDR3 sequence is CASSSKKGRHIQYF. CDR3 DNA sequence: TGCGCCAGCAGTTCAAAGAAGGGACGACACATTCAGTACTTC.